The present entry profiles one T cell receptor beta chain with its context. Its antigen remains unknown. Per the original data handling: Owing to the provision of junction-only sequences devoid of quality scores by immunoSEQ, filtering differed. The table came from immunoSEQ multiplex PCR; TCRdb's copy has only in-frame clones and leaves some out. That table furnishes V, J and clone size, whereas the DNA furnished D and trimming. This sample has 2 million to 2.5 million clones, with around 92% found just once. The CDR3 runs 14 residues. The data are from a study of shared clonotypes between healthy human individuals. Study-wide results and caveats: The represented genetic and exposure-history diversity was limited by the small number of donors.

The V call is TRBV21-1, the J call TRBJ1-1. TRBV21-1 is reported as a pseudogene. The receptor was isolated from a man between 18 and 35 years old in good health. Some clones in this sample may be carry-over from other donors' samples. Sequenced sample: naive CD4+ T cells from PBMCs. The subset is: CD45RA+ positively selected. CDR3 amino acids: CARYRLRLHLEAFF. DNA for the CDR3: TGTGCCAGGTACCGACTCAGACTCCACCTTGAAGCTTTCTTT.